Each of the 30 T cell receptor beta chains below was sequenced from the same sample in a study of shared clonotypes between healthy human individuals. Sequenced by immunoSEQ multiplex PCR; TCRdb stores in-frame clones only, minus some. The data hold more than 400,000 clones, with approximately 95% observed a single time. What was sequenced was naive CD4+ T cells sorted from blood. The sample's subset: CD45RA+ positively selected. Receptors were obtained from a woman between 25 and 40 years old in good health.

The genes are TRBV28 and TRBJ2-7; D may be TRBD1 (6 bases). CDR1 is MDHEN and CDR2 is SYDVKM in the germline V gene. This CDR3 contains 12 residues. Trimming stripped 8 bases from V and 5 bases from J, with 13 bases between. The chain's CDR3 is CASGTYRDEQYF. Here the CDR3 DNA reads TGTGCCAGCGGAACTTACAGGGACGAGCAGTACTTC.

This chain links TRBV10-3 with TRBJ1-2; TRBD1 matches at 9 bases. This CDR3 comprises 18 residues. CDR1 and CDR2 from the germline V gene are ENHRY and SYGVKD. J was trimmed by 0 bases and V by 2 bases; bases with no gene match: 10. The CDR3 DNA sequence: TGTGCCATCAGTGAGGGTCGGGACAGGGCACTATCTAACTATGGCTACACCTTC. Amino acid sequence: CAISEGRDRALSNYGYTF.

This chain joins TRBV5-1 and TRBJ2-1, with a possible D match to TRBD2 (6 bases). Looked up from germline, CDR1 is SGHRS and CDR2 is YFSETQ. The CDR3 length is 16 residues. V was pared by 4 bases and J by 4 bases, with 18 bases between. In nucleotides, the CDR3 is TGCGCCAGCAGCCGCCACGATCAGCGGGTTTACAATGAGCAGTTCTTC. Amino acids: CASSRHDQRVYNEQFF.

The rearrangement joins TRBV7-9 to TRBJ1-2; 9 bases align to TRBD1. V shed 3 bases, J shed 4 bases, and the junction held 9 bases outside the gene matches. The CDR3 contains 16 residues. Germline CDR1 reads SEHNR; CDR2 reads FQNEAQ (reference sequence). Here the CDR3 DNA reads TGTGCCAGCAGCTTCGGCCAGGACAGGGGCCTCTATGGCTACACCTTC. This gives the protein CASSFGQDRGLYGYTF.

This clone was found once. The V and J genes are TRBV28 and TRBJ1-3, with TRBD1 as a possible D gene (5 bases). The germline V and J ends were trimmed by 6 bases and 2 bases, with 20 bases remaining between them. The CDR3 totals 17 residues. Germline CDR1 and CDR2: MDHEN and SYDVKM. The CDR3: CASSRMGGGFTGNTIYF. As DNA, the CDR3 is TGTGCCAGCAGCCGAATGGGGGGGGGATTTACTGGAAACACCATATATTTT. The full variable domain, rest sourced from reference TRBV28 and TRBJ1-3, is DVKVTQSSRYLVKRTGEKVFLECVQDMDHENMFWYRQDPGLGLRLIYFSYDVKMKEKGDIPEGYSVSREKKERFSLILESASTNQTSMYLCASSRMGGGFTGNTIYFGEGSWLTVV.

This sequence joins TRBV11-3 and TRBJ2-7; D may be TRBD2 (6 bases). Trimming left V 11 bases short and J 5 bases short, with 28 bases between. Germline CDR1 SGHNT, CDR2 YENEEA. This CDR3 is built from 16 residues. CDR3 sequence: CAADFTNPQGGDEQYF. As DNA, the CDR3 is TGTGCCGCAGACTTTACCAACCCGCAGGGAGGTGACGAGCAGTACTTC.

The gene calls are TRBV18 and TRBJ2-1; a possible D gene is TRBD2 (6 bases). The V end lost 6 bases, the J end lost 10 bases, and 16 bases lay between the germline ends. CDR1 is KGHSH and CDR2 is LQKENI in the germline V gene. This CDR3 spans 13 amino acids. The CDR3 reads CASSETSVGEQFF. DNA for the CDR3: TGTGCCAGCTCTGAGACTAGTGTAGGGGAGCAGTTCTTC. The full variable domain, with the rest looked up from reference TRBV18 and TRBJ2-1, is NAGVMQNPRHLVRRRGQEARLRCSPMKGHSHVYWYRQLPEEGLKFMVYLQKENIIDESGMPKERFSAEFPKEGPSILRIQQVVRGDSAAYFCASSETSVGEQFFGPGTRLTVL.

The J gene is TRBJ1-1, the V gene TRBV7-2; maybe TRBD1 (5 bases). The ends were cut back, 5 bases at V and 3 bases at J, with 7 bases in the middle. CDR3 length: 12 amino acids. The germline V gene has CDR1 SGHTA and CDR2 FQGNSA. CDR3 residues: CASSRGDTEAFF. CDR3 bases: TGTGCCAGCAGCCGGGGGGACACTGAAGCTTTCTTT.

The chain employs TRBV19 and TRBJ1-5; 11 nucleotides match TRBD1. There are 14 residues in the CDR3. V was pared by 5 bases and J by 7 bases, with 4 bases of the junction left unmatched. Germline CDR1 is LNHDA and CDR2 is SQIVND (reference sequence). The CDR3 DNA reads as TGTGCCAGTAGTGGGACAGGGGGGTCACAGCCCCAGCATTTT. Encoded protein: CASSGTGGSQPQHF.

V usage is TRBV7-9 and J usage is TRBJ2-5; 13 bases are a match to TRBD2. Germline assignment: CDR1 SEHNR and CDR2 FQNEAQ (reference sequence). V lost 5 bases, J lost 5 bases, and 5 bases stayed unmatched. This CDR3 comprises 15 residues. CDR3 region: CASSRGTSGTETQYF. The CDR3 bases are TGTGCCAGCAGCCGCGGGACTAGCGGGACGGAGACCCAGTACTTC.

This chain joins TRBV10-3 and TRBJ2-5; 13 positions agree with TRBD2. V lost 4 bases, J lost 5 bases, and 4 bases stayed unmatched. The CDR3 contains 15 residues. Germline values: CDR1 ENHRY, CDR2 SYGVKD. In DNA form, the CDR3 reads TGTGCCATCAGTGTTGGACTAGCGGGAGTGGAGACCCAGTACTTC. This encodes CAISVGLAGVETQYF.

The CDR3 DNA is TGTGCCAGCAGCAGCGGGAGCGGCGCCGAGCAGTACTTC. It codes for CASSSGSGAEQYF. V gene TRBV6-1 combines with J gene TRBJ2-7, with 8 bases lining up with TRBD2. The V and J ends lost 6 bases and 6 bases, in that order; junction bases with no gene match: 7. Germline V lookup: CDR1 MNHNS, CDR2 SASEGT. The CDR3 extends over 13 amino acids.

The rearrangement links TRBV5-1 to TRBJ2-7; weak D call: TRBD2 (6 bases). CDR1 SGHRS and CDR2 YFSETQ come from the germline V gene. The CDR3 has 14 amino acids. Trimming left V 4 bases short and J 2 bases short, with 13 bases between. CDR3 sequence reads: CASSPGGLAYEQYF. CDR3 DNA sequence: TGCGCCAGCAGCCCTGGGGGGTTAGCCTACGAGCAGTACTTC.

Concerning this clone itself: Other nucleotide sequences from this sample produce the same CDR3. The rearrangement links TRBV18 to TRBJ2-2; D not certain. Trimming took 1 base from V and 5 from J, leaving 2 bases between them. The germline V gene encodes CDR1 KGHSH and CDR2 LQKENI. This CDR3 spans 12 amino acids. The CDR3 is CASSPRTGELFF. In nucleotides, the CDR3 is TGTGCCAGCTCACCACGAACCGGGGAGCTGTTTTTT.

The chain is built from TRBV6-5 and TRBJ1-2; 10 bases are a match to TRBD1. Germline values: CDR1 MNHEY, CDR2 SVGAGI. The CDR3 has 15 amino acids. With V trimmed by 10 bases and J by 3 bases, 11 bases remained unmatched. CDR3 amino acids: CATKTGGARDYGYTF. DNA for the CDR3: TGTGCCACCAAGACAGGGGGCGCCCGTGACTATGGCTACACCTTC.

As DNA, the CDR3 is TGTGCCAGCGGCCCCAGCGGCAGCTCCTACGAGCAGTACTTC. It translates to CASGPSGSSYEQYF. J is TRBJ2-7 and V is TRBV6-6; D perhaps matches TRBD2 (5 bases). The CDR3 covers 14 residues. The germline CDR1 and CDR2 sequences are MNHNY and SVGAGI (reference sequence). V was shortened by 8 bases and J by 0 bases, with 14 bases between the two germline ends.

This clone was observed a single time. V usage is TRBV5-8 and J usage is TRBJ2-1, with a tentative D call TRBD1 (6 bases). This CDR3 is 15 amino acids long. Trimming shortened V by 0 bases and J by 8 bases, and 15 bases separated the two germline ends. CDR1 and CDR2 (germline): SGHTS, YDEGEE. In DNA form, the CDR3 reads TGTGCCAGCAGCTTGGCAGGGGTTGGACGAGATGAGCAGTTCTTC. Residues: CASSLAGVGRDEQFF.

The chain recombines TRBV18 with TRBJ1-1, with D hard to call. CDR3 length: 12 residues. Germline V lookup: CDR1 KGHSH, CDR2 LQKENI. Trimming pared 4 bases from V and 10 bases from J, leaving 13 bases between. This chain's CDR3 is CASSLPGSGAFF. The CDR3 DNA reads TGTGCCAGCTCACTCCCAGGTAGCGGAGCTTTCTTT.

This clone showed up just once. The J gene is TRBJ2-5, the V gene TRBV2; D possibly uses TRBD1 or TRBD2 (6 bases each). Germline CDR1 is SNHLY and CDR2 is FYNNEI. This CDR3 is 12 amino acids long. V was clipped by 11 bases and J by 4 bases, with 14 bases between them. CDR3 sequence (DNA): TGTGCCCACGGGGGCAGCCCAGAGACCCAGTACTTC. Amino acids: CAHGGSPETQYF. The variable domain in full, completed from reference TRBV2 and TRBJ2-5, reads EPEVTQTPSHQVTQMGQEVILRCVPISNHLYFYWYRQILGQKVEFLVSFYNNEISEKSEIFDDQFSVERPDGSNFTLKIRSTKLEDSAMYFCAHGGSPETQYFGPGTRLLVL.

The J gene is TRBJ2-3, the V gene TRBV6-6; 9 bases are a match to TRBD1. This CDR3 is 14 amino acids long. Germline V gene data show CDR1 as MNHNY and CDR2 as SVGAGI (reference sequence). V was pared by 6 bases and J by 5 bases, with 6 bases of the junction left unmatched. The CDR3 is CASRGTGREDTQYF. Here the CDR3 DNA reads TGTGCCAGCAGGGGGACAGGGAGGGAAGATACGCAGTATTTT.

The J gene is TRBJ2-2, the V gene TRBV19, with TRBD2 as a possible D gene (6 bases). The ends were cut back, 4 bases at V and 4 bases at J, with 22 bases in the middle. The germline V gene has CDR1 LNHDA and CDR2 SQIVND (reference sequence). This CDR3 contains 18 residues. The CDR3 DNA is TGTGCCAGTAGTAAGGGGATAGCGGTTGCCCCGGGCACCGGGGAGCTGTTTTTT. Its protein is CASSKGIAVAPGTGELFF. Combining the CDR3 with reference TRBV19 and TRBJ2-2 gives the whole variable domain DGGITQSPKYLFRKEGQNVTLSCEQNLNHDAMYWYRQDPGQGLRLIYYSQIVNDFQKGDIAEGYSVSREKKESFPLTVTSAQKNPTAFYLCASSKGIAVAPGTGELFFGEGSRLTVL.

The gene calls are TRBV15 and TRBJ1-1, with D perhaps TRBD1 (6 bases). The CDR3 is 16 residues long. V lost 0 bases to trimming and J lost 0 bases, with 11 bases between them. CDR1 is LNHNV and CDR2 is YYDKDF in the germline V gene (reference sequence). The CDR3: CATSRDPGALNTEAFF. Here the CDR3 DNA reads TGTGCCACCAGCAGAGATCCAGGGGCCTTGAACACTGAAGCTTTCTTT.

This clone showed up just once. The rearrangement joins TRBV7-9 to TRBJ2-1, with D maybe TRBD1 (5 bases). Germline loops: CDR1 SEHNR, CDR2 FQNEAQ (reference sequence). The CDR3 runs 13 residues. The DNA for the CDR3 is TGTGGGGTGGGGTCAGGGTCCTACAATGAGCAGTTCTTC. Translation: CGVGSGSYNEQFF.

The CDR3, as DNA: TGCGCCAGCAGCTACGGGACAGGGAAAGAGACCCAGTACTTC. Translated, it gives CASSYGTGKETQYF. The chain has TRBV5-1 and TRBJ2-5; 9 nucleotides agree with TRBD1. The length of the CDR3 is 14 residues. The V segment lost 3 bases and the J segment 3 bases; nucleotides outside the gene matches: 3. CDR1 is SGHRS, CDR2 YFSETQ, per germline.

The chain carries TRBV18 and TRBJ2-7; D not certain. CDR1 is KGHSH and CDR2 is LQKENI in the germline V gene. Trimming removed 2 bases from V and 4 bases from J, with 15 bases in between. The CDR3 runs to 15 residues. DNA of the CDR3: TGTGCCAGCTCACCAACGCCCCCCACCCGATACGAGCAGTACTTC. Encoded protein: CASSPTPPTRYEQYF.

The chain links TRBV28 to TRBJ2-7; 8 nucleotides match TRBD1. V was pared by 5 bases and J by 5 bases, with 8 bases of the junction left unmatched. Per germline, CDR1 MDHEN and CDR2 SYDVKM. This CDR3 is 14 amino acids long. CDR3: CASSNGQGAHEQYF. The CDR3 DNA follows: TGTGCCAGCAGTAACGGGCAGGGGGCCCACGAGCAGTACTTC.

V and J are TRBV28 and TRBJ2-7; D is tentatively TRBD1 or TRBD2 (5 bases each). CDR1 and CDR2 from the germline V gene are MDHEN and SYDVKM. V lost 2 bases, J lost 0 bases, and 11 bases lay in between. CDR3 length: 15 amino acids. The CDR3 protein is CASSLGGGNSYEQYF. The CDR3 DNA is TGTGCCAGCAGTTTAGGGGGTGGTAACTCCTACGAGCAGTACTTC. The variable domain in full, completed from reference TRBV28 and TRBJ2-7, reads DVKVTQSSRYLVKRTGEKVFLECVQDMDHENMFWYRQDPGLGLRLIYFSYDVKMKEKGDIPEGYSVSREKKERFSLILESASTNQTSMYLCASSLGGGNSYEQYFGPGTRLTVT.

The chain links TRBV18 to TRBJ2-1; 8 bases agree with TRBD2. CDR3 length: 14 residues. The J segment lost 4 bases and the V segment lost 3 bases, leaving 2 bases of the junction unmatched. Germline assignment: CDR1 KGHSH and CDR2 LQKENI. The CDR3 loop reads CASSPSGVYNEQFF. In nucleotides, the CDR3 is TGTGCCAGCTCACCTAGCGGGGTTTACAATGAGCAGTTCTTC.

The rearrangement links TRBV6-5 to TRBJ1-2, with a possible D match to TRBD1 (5 bases). V dropped 2 bases and J dropped 6 bases, with 13 bases sitting between them. Germline V lookup: CDR1 MNHEY, CDR2 SVGAGI. The length of the CDR3 is 14 residues. The CDR3 region has the DNA TGTGCCAGCAGTTACCCCTTGGGGGGAGATGGCTACACCTTC. The encoded protein is CASSYPLGGDGYTF.

The genes are TRBV18 and TRBJ2-7; D gene uncertain. Trimming removed 1 base from V and 5 bases from J, with 6 bases in between. CDR1 is KGHSH, CDR2 LQKENI, per germline. The CDR3 is 12 residues long. In nucleotides, the CDR3 is TGTGCCAGCTCACCACAGGGCCACGAGCAGTACTTC. Translating gives CASSPQGHEQYF.